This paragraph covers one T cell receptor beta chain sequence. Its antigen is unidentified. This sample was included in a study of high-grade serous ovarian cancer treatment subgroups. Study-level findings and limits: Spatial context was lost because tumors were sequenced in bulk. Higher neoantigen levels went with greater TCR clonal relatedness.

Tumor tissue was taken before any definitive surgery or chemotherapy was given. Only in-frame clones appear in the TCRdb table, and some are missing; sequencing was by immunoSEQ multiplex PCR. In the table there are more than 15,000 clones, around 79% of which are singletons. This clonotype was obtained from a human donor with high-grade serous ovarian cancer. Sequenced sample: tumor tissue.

CDR3 protein: CASTKREGYTDTQYF. The CDR3 DNA follows: TGTGCCAGCACTAAGCGGGAGGGTTATACAGATACGCAGTATTTT. V usage is TRBV28 and J usage is TRBJ2-3; 10 nucleotides agree with TRBD2. The CDR3 contains 15 residues. V was pared by 7 bases and J by 3 bases, with 7 bases of the junction left unmatched. Germline assignment: CDR1 MDHEN and CDR2 SYDVKM.